The clone carrying this T cell receptor (beta chain) was found many times. Its target is not known. The data derive from a study of T cells in Graves' hyperthyroidism and ophthalmopathy. V lost 6 bases and J 4 bases, leaving 19 bases between the germline ends. The CDR3 runs to 14 residues. Germline V gives CDR1 SQVTM, CDR2 ANQGSEA. Template material for amplifying TCR beta CDR3 regions consisted of RNA transcripts. In the first-round RT-PCR of the TCR CDR3, the HTBI primer set was used. Each CDR3 protein gets one entry after TCRdb re-called the multiplex PCR reads with MiXCR. This repertoire shows 530,000 or so distinct CDR3 sequences, about 45% found once; its top ten account for approximately 8.4%. Absence of ophthalmopathy progression within 18 months defined stable Graves' hyperthyroidism. In patients aged 18 to 65, hyperthyroidism was newly diagnosed, with duration under 2 months. Each diagnosis was grounded in clinical symptoms, serum thyroxine and TRAb, thyroid ultrasound, and orbital computed tomography.

Study results and limitations: Among clonotypes expanded in thyroid above 0.001, most were also found in blood.

The sequence came from a woman younger than 35 with Graves' hyperthyroidism. The V and J genes are TRBV29-1 and TRBJ2-7; weak D call: TRBD2 (7 bases). Material: peripheral blood or thyroid tissue (not recorded which). This CDR3 is CSVWGGTRSYEQYF. The CDR3, as DNA: TGCAGCGTCTGGGGAGGGACACGTTCGTACGAGCAGTACTTC.